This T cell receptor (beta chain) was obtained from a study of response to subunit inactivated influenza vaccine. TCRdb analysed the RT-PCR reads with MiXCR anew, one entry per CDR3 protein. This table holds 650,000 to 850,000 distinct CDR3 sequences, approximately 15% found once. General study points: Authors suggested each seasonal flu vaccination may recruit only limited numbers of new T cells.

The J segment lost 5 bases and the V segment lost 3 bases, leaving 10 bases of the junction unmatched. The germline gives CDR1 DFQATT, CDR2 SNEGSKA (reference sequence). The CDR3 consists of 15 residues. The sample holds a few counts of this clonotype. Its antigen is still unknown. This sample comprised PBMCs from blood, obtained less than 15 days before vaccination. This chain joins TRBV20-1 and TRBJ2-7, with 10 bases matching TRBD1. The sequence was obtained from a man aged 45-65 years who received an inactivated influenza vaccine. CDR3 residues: CSARATSGTGDEQYF. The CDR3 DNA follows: TGCAGTGCTAGGGCTACTTCCGGGACAGGGGACGAGCAGTACTTC.